The next 20 T cell receptor beta chains were all read from a single sample in a study of T cells after yellow fever vaccination. Each CDR3 protein is one row after TCRdb ran MiXCR on the 5' RACE reads. The table lists more than 95,000 distinct CDR3 sequences, 7.2% of them singletons, with over 2.5% in the top ten. The sequences come from CD4+ T cells sorted from PBMCs, collected approximately 47 days after the first yellow fever vaccination. Source of these receptors: a man younger than 35 who received the YFV17D yellow fever vaccine.

The sample holds many counts of this clonotype. The chain recombines TRBV5-4 with TRBJ2-2, with 9 positions matching TRBD1. Germline-derived CDR1 and CDR2 are SGHNT and YYREEE (reference sequence). The V segment lost 4 bases and the J segment 0 bases; nucleotides outside the gene matches: 7. CDR3 length: 17 residues. The DNA for the CDR3 is TGTGCCAGCAGCACGGGGGACAGGGCCTCGAACACCGGGGAGCTGTTTTTT. Translation: CASSTGDRASNTGELFF. The whole variable domain, remainder taken from reference TRBV5-4 and TRBJ2-2, is ETGVTQSPTHLIKTRGQQVTLRCSSQSGHNTVSWYQQALGQGPQFIFQYYREEENGRGNFPPRFSGLQFPNYSSELNVNALELDDSALYLCASSTGDRASNTGELFFGEGSRLTVL.

This clonotype was recorded at least ten times. The chain recombines TRBV6-2 or TRBV6-3 with TRBJ1-1; 7 positions match TRBD1. J gave up 6 bases and V 10 bases, and 17 bases lay outside the gene matches. Germline V gives CDR1 MNHEY, CDR2 SVGEGT. This CDR3 region has 15 residues. The chain's CDR3 is CATRSRQGPNAEAFF. CDR3 bases: TGTGCCACCCGATCCCGACAGGGCCCAAACGCTGAAGCTTTCTTT.

As to this clonotype: This may come from a read error, since a much larger clone is one base off. The CDR3 here is CSARNEGSVTEAFF. CDR3 DNA: TGCAGTGCTAGAAACGAAGGCAGTGTCACTGAAGCTTTCTTT. The chain recombines TRBV20-1 with TRBJ1-1, with D uncertain. The V end was cut by 2 bases, the J end by 4 bases, with 14 bases between. The CDR3 loop spans 14 amino acids. Germline V gene sequence: CDR1 DFQATT, CDR2 SNEGSKA (reference sequence).

This clonotype was observed a few times. The chain has TRBV18 and TRBJ1-2; no reliable D call. The germline gives CDR1 KGHSH, CDR2 LQKENI. The CDR3 is 14 residues long. The V and J ends lost 6 bases and 3 bases respectively, with 14 bases between them. For the CDR3, the DNA is TGTGCCAGCTCCCCGGACCCGGCCTACTATGGCTACACCTTC. This gives the protein CASSPDPAYYGYTF. The whole variable domain, remainder taken from reference TRBV18 and TRBJ1-2, is NAGVMQNPRHLVRRRGQEARLRCSPMKGHSHVYWYRQLPEEGLKFMVYLQKENIIDESGMPKERFSAEFPKEGPSILRIQQVVRGDSAAYFCASSPDPAYYGYTFGSGTRLTVV.

Notes on this clonotype: Just one base apart from a much larger clone, this may be a read error. This chain connects TRBV5-4 to TRBJ1-4; D is unresolved. This CDR3 has 15 amino acids. Germline CDR1 SGHNT, CDR2 YYREEE (reference sequence). V was pared by 3 bases and J by 5 bases, with 14 bases between. CDR3 protein: CASSSRSRVNEKLFF. In nucleotides, the CDR3 is TGTGCCAGCAGCTCCCGGAGTAGGGTAAATGAAAAACTGTTTTTT.

This sequence joins TRBV12-3 or TRBV12-4 and TRBJ2-3; 7 bases agree with TRBD2. The CDR3 runs to 17 residues. CDR3 sequence: CTCSYRGGGVGTDTQYF. DNA for the CDR3: TGTACCTGCAGCTACCGAGGCGGGGGTGTCGGCACAGATACGCAGTATTTT.

This clonotype was detected ten times or more. The rearrangement joins TRBV6-2 or TRBV6-3 to TRBJ2-2, with 8 bases matching TRBD2. The germline V gene has CDR1 MNHEY and CDR2 SVGEGT. Losses at the gene ends were 3 bases for V and 1 base for J; bases not matched to a gene: 4. There are 16 residues in the CDR3. CDR3 region: CASSYLLAGNTGELFF. For the CDR3, the DNA is TGTGCCAGCAGTTATCTCCTAGCGGGGAACACCGGGGAGCTGTTTTTT.

This clonotype occurred many times. The genes are TRBV7-2 and TRBJ2-3, with 7 nucleotides matching TRBD2. V shed 1 base, J shed 7 bases, and the junction held 8 bases outside the gene matches. CDR1 is SGHTA and CDR2 is FQGNSA in the germline V gene. This CDR3 has 15 residues. The CDR3 reads CASSLDGGGKYTQYF. As DNA, the CDR3 is TGTGCCAGCAGCTTAGATGGGGGGGGAAAATATACGCAGTATTTT.

This clonotype has ten or more counts. The chain is built from TRBV4-3 and TRBJ2-5; 7 bases line up with TRBD2. In germline, CDR1 is LGHNA, CDR2 YSLEER. This CDR3 is 15 amino acids long. The V and J ends lost 3 bases and 5 bases, in that order; junction bases with no gene match: 9. CDR3 residues: CASSQGLKARETQYF. The DNA of the CDR3 is TGCGCCAGCAGCCAGGGACTAAAAGCCAGGGAGACCCAGTACTTC.

This clonotype was picked up many times. The chain combines TRBV5-1 with TRBJ2-5; D call uncertain. V lost 0 bases to trimming and J lost 1 base, with 4 bases between them. CDR1 and CDR2 from the germline V gene are SGHRS and YFSETQ. This CDR3 is built from 13 residues. CDR3 DNA sequence: TGCGCCAGCAGCTTGGCCACCCAAGAGACCCAGTACTTC. Protein: CASSLATQETQYF.

This clonotype was counted many times. The J gene is TRBJ1-1, the V gene TRBV12-3 or TRBV12-4; TRBD1 might be the D (6 bases). CDR3 length: 15 residues. Trimming took off 6 bases at V and 6 bases at J, with 20 bases between the two ends. The CDR3 loop is CASRQNQGIWAEAFF. CDR3 DNA sequence: TGTGCCAGCAGACAGAACCAGGGGATTTGGGCTGAAGCTTTCTTT.

In this sample, this clonotype turned up many times. The chain employs TRBV10-3 and TRBJ2-7; TRBD2 might be the D (6 bases). There are 14 residues in the CDR3. Germline lookup yields CDR1 ENHRY and CDR2 SYGVKD. The V and J ends lost 2 bases and 0 bases respectively, with 8 bases between them. The CDR3 region is CAISEGGNSYEQYF. For the CDR3, the DNA is TGTGCCATCAGTGAGGGGGGGAACTCCTACGAGCAGTACTTC.

V gene TRBV7-9 combines with J gene TRBJ2-1; a weak D match, TRBD2 (5 bases). This CDR3 comprises 15 residues. Germline V lookup: CDR1 SEHNR, CDR2 FQNEAQ (reference sequence). V lost 10 bases, J lost 3 bases, and 19 bases lay in between. This CDR3 is CAIGPGVAIYNEQFF. As DNA, the CDR3 is TGTGCCATCGGCCCCGGGGTCGCAATCTACAATGAGCAGTTCTTC.

The table lists this clonotype with many counts. The V and J genes are TRBV7-8 and TRBJ2-3; TRBD2 aligns across 16 bases. The CDR3 totals 16 residues. Germline V gives CDR1 SGHVS, CDR2 FQNEAQ. V lost 5 bases and J lost 5; bases outside the gene matches: 4. Written as DNA, the CDR3 is TGTGCCAGCAGCCCGGGACTAGCGGGGGGGCAAGATACGCAGTATTTT. This gives the protein CASSPGLAGGQDTQYF.

This clonotype was detected ten times or more. The J gene is TRBJ2-7, the V gene TRBV28, with D possibly being TRBD1 (5 bases). Germline CDR1 and CDR2: MDHEN and SYDVKM. The CDR3 sequence is 12 residues long. V dropped 5 bases and J dropped 3 bases, with 8 bases sitting between them. CDR3 amino acids: CASSPQGYEQYV. CDR3 DNA: TGTGCCAGCAGTCCTCAGGGCTACGAGCAGTACGTC.

This clonotype was counted ten times or more. The rearrangement links TRBV4-2 to TRBJ2-5; D remains ambiguous. This CDR3 has 16 amino acids. V lost 0 bases and J 1 base, leaving 12 bases between the germline ends. CDR1 is LGHNA and CDR2 is YNFKEQ in the germline V gene. This chain's CDR3 is CASSQEVRQSQETQYF. CDR3 coding DNA: TGTGCCAGCAGCCAAGAAGTCCGGCAGAGCCAAGAGACCCAGTACTTC.

This clonotype was counted many times. The chain recombines TRBV7-2 with TRBJ2-3; 7 bases map to TRBD2. The CDR3 loop spans 15 amino acids. From germline, CDR1 is SGHTA and CDR2 FQGNSA. V gave up 5 bases and J gave up 2 bases; unmatched junction bases: 7. CDR3 DNA sequence: TGTGCCAGCAGCAAAACTAGCGTCAACACAGATACGCAGTATTTT. Amino acids: CASSKTSVNTDTQYF.

This clonotype has ten or more counts. The rearrangement joins TRBV7-2 to TRBJ2-5; D gene uncertain. The V end was cut by 5 bases, the J end by 1 base, with 8 bases between. Per the germline V gene, CDR1 is SGHTA and CDR2 is FQGNSA. CDR3 size: 13 residues. The CDR3 here is CASSPLTQETQYF. CDR3 coding DNA: TGTGCCAGCAGCCCCTTAACCCAAGAGACCCAGTACTTC. The variable domain in full, with the rest retrieved from reference TRBV7-2 and TRBJ2-5, is GAGVSQSPSNKVTEKGKDVELRCDPISGHTALYWYRQSLGQGLEFLIYFQGNSAPDKSGLPSDRFSAERTGGSVSTLTIQRTQQEDSAVYLCASSPLTQETQYFGPGTRLLVL.

This clonotype was counted ten times or more. The chain is built from TRBV20-1 and TRBJ1-6; unclear D gene. Per the germline V gene, CDR1 is DFQATT and CDR2 is SNEGSKA (reference sequence). The CDR3 is 14 amino acids. V lost 3 bases and J 8 bases, leaving 14 bases between the germline ends. Here the CDR3 DNA reads TGCAGTGCTAGTTTAGGGCCCGATCATTCACCCCTCCACTTT. This codes for CSASLGPDHSPLHF.

This clonotype was recorded many times. The gene calls are TRBV20-1 and TRBJ2-2; D might be TRBD1 (7 bases). The length of the CDR3 is 18 residues. Germline V gene data show CDR1 as DFQATT and CDR2 as SNEGSKA (reference sequence). The ends were cut back, 2 bases at V and 5 bases at J, with 24 bases in the middle. For the CDR3, the DNA is TGCAGTGCTAGACCCTTAGAGTTAAACAGGGGAGGAACCGGGGAGCTGTTTTTT. It specifies CSARPLELNRGGTGELFF.